The 31 T cell receptor beta chains given below trace back to one sample, sequenced in a study of shared clonotypes between healthy human individuals. The protocol was immunoSEQ multiplex PCR, while the TCRdb copy is restricted to in-frame clones and leaves out a portion. The sample has roughly 1,500,000 clones, approximately 98% seen once; the top ten hold 0.4% to 0.55%. Material: naive CD4+ T cells sorted from blood. Subset indicated: CD45RA+ positively selected. These receptors were taken from a man in his thirties or forties in good health.

The chain recombines TRBV2 with TRBJ2-2; possibly TRBD1 or TRBD2 for D (5 bases each). V gave up 2 bases and J gave up 2 bases, with 12 bases separating them. Germline V gene data show CDR1 as SNHLY and CDR2 as FYNNEI. This CDR3 is built from 16 residues. The DNA of the CDR3 is TGTGCCAGCAGTGAACAAGGGACGGAAAACACCGGGGAGCTGTTTTTT. The encoded protein is CASSEQGTENTGELFF.

The chain couples TRBV5-5 to TRBJ2-1; a weak D match, TRBD1 (5 bases). This CDR3 region has 16 residues. Trimming shortened V by 1 base and J by 2 bases, and 13 bases separated the two germline ends. Germline V gives CDR1 SGHKS, CDR2 YYEKEE (reference sequence). The CDR3 loop reads CASSLTRQGPYNEQFF. The CDR3 region has the DNA TGTGCCAGCAGCTTGACTCGGCAGGGCCCCTACAATGAGCAGTTCTTC.

This chain uses TRBV30 with TRBJ2-5; TRBD2 matches 7 bases. Per germline, CDR1 GTSNPN and CDR2 SVGIG (reference sequence). The CDR3 has 10 amino acids. The CDR3 coding sequence is TGTGGGGGGGGACCTGGGGCCCAGTACTTC. This gives the protein CGGGPGAQYF.

This chain joins TRBV5-6 and TRBJ2-7; the D is unclear. This CDR3 comprises 12 residues. The V and J ends lost 0 bases and 6 bases respectively, with 7 bases between them. The germline CDR1 and CDR2 sequences are SGHDT and YYEEEE. The CDR3 is CASSLERAEQYF. The CDR3 bases are TGTGCCAGCAGCTTGGAAAGAGCCGAGCAGTACTTC.

The V and J genes are TRBV5-4 and TRBJ1-2; no clear D gene. V was pared by 0 bases and J by 4 bases, with 7 bases between. This CDR3 has 13 amino acids. CDR1 is SGHNT and CDR2 is YYREEE in the germline V gene (reference sequence). Here the CDR3 DNA reads TGTGCCAGCAGCTTGGACAGTTCCTATGGCTACACCTTC. Its protein is CASSLDSSYGYTF.

In regard to this clone: Other nucleotide sequences from this sample produce the same CDR3. The chain recombines TRBV4-1 with TRBJ2-5; D is unresolved. The germline CDR1 and CDR2 sequences are MGHRA and YSYEKL. Trimming shortened V by 1 base and J by 1 base, and 7 bases separated the two germline ends. The CDR3 has 14 amino acids. This chain's CDR3 is CASSQGPAQETQYF. CDR3 bases: TGCGCCAGCAGCCAAGGACCGGCCCAAGAGACCCAGTACTTC.

The CDR3 loop reads CASKIGDDTGELFF. The CDR3 nucleotides are TGCGCCAGCAAGATAGGGGACGACACCGGGGAGCTGTTTTTT. The chain carries TRBV5-1 and TRBJ2-2; TRBD1 or TRBD2 may be the D gene (5 bases each). V dropped 6 bases and J dropped 3 bases, with 12 bases sitting between them. This CDR3 has 14 amino acids. Germline V gene data show CDR1 as SGHRS and CDR2 as YFSETQ.

Concerning this clone: Other DNA sequences in the sample encode the same CDR3. V and J are TRBV30 and TRBJ1-1; D may be TRBD1 (5 bases). V lost 0 bases to trimming and J lost 5 bases, with 10 bases between them. CDR1 is GTSNPN, CDR2 SVGIG, per germline (reference sequence). The CDR3 extends over 13 amino acids. The CDR3, as DNA: TGTGCCTGGAGTGTACGAAGGGGTACTGAAGCTTTCTTT. This translates into CAWSVRRGTEAFF.

This clone has just one count. The chain links TRBV7-9 to TRBJ2-5; 9 bases agree with TRBD2. Per the germline V gene, CDR1 is SEHNR and CDR2 is FQNEAQ (reference sequence). J was trimmed by 2 bases and V by 8 bases; bases with no gene match: 9. The CDR3 totals 15 residues. CDR3 DNA sequence: TGTGCCAGCCAAGGGGCTAGCGGGATACAAGAGACCCAGTACTTC. Amino acids: CASQGASGIQETQYF.

The chain joins TRBV28 to TRBJ1-2, with D perhaps TRBD1 (5 bases). From germline, CDR1 is MDHEN and CDR2 SYDVKM. The CDR3 is 14 amino acids. The V end lost 5 bases, the J end lost 4 bases, and 14 bases lay between the germline ends. This chain's CDR3 is CASSPGGEAYGYTF. Here the CDR3 DNA reads TGTGCCAGCAGTCCCGGGGGGGAGGCCTATGGCTACACCTTC.

The chain couples TRBV4-3 to TRBJ1-2; a weak D match, TRBD1 (6 bases). Trimming shortened V by 2 bases and J by 7 bases, and 17 bases separated the two germline ends. Germline-derived CDR1 and CDR2 are LGHNA and YSLEER. The CDR3 consists of 15 residues. Written as DNA, the CDR3 is TGCGCCAGCAGCCAAACTCAGGGGTCCTATCTTGGCTACACCTTC. This sequence encodes CASSQTQGSYLGYTF.

This clone was seen only a few times. Other DNA sequences from this sample encode an identical CDR3 as well. CDR3: CASSIGPYEQYF. In DNA, the CDR3 is TGTGCCAGTAGTATCGGTCCCTACGAGCAGTACTTC. The rearrangement links TRBV19 to TRBJ2-7; D uncertain. The CDR3 is 12 amino acids. Germline V gives CDR1 LNHDA, CDR2 SQIVND (reference sequence). Trimming cost V 3 bases and J 2 bases, with 5 bases left between them.

This clone was detected only once. In DNA, the CDR3 is TGTGCCAGCACCTCACAAACTCCTCGAAATGAGCAGTTCTTC. The encoded protein is CASTSQTPRNEQFF. The chain has TRBV2 and TRBJ2-1; D is unresolved. The CDR3 length is 14 residues. V was cut by 7 bases and J by 7 bases, with 17 bases left in between. CDR1 is SNHLY and CDR2 is FYNNEI in the germline V gene. Filled out from reference TRBV2 and TRBJ2-1, the complete variable domain reads EPEVTQTPSHQVTQMGQEVILRCVPISNHLYFYWYRQILGQKVEFLVSFYNNEISEKSEIFDDQFSVERPDGSNFTLKIRSTKLEDSAMYFCASTSQTPRNEQFFGPGTRLTVL.

V and J are TRBV13 and TRBJ1-1, with no clear D. From germline, CDR1 is PRHDT and CDR2 FYEKMQ (reference sequence). The V gene lost 3 bases and the J gene lost 11 bases, with 13 bases spanning the gap. CDR3 size: 12 residues. CDR3 coding DNA: TGTGCCAGCAGCTTTAGTGGCCTAGCCGCTTTCTTT. Translated: CASSFSGLAAFF. The full variable domain, rest sourced from reference TRBV13 and TRBJ1-1, is AAGVIQSPRHLIKEKRETATLKCYPIPRHDTVYWYQQGPGQDPQFLISFYEKMQSDKGSIPDRFSAQQFSDYHSELNMSSLELGDSALYFCASSFSGLAAFFGQGTRLTVV.

About this clone itself: Other DNA sequences from this sample encode an identical CDR3 as well. The DNA for the CDR3 is TGTGCCAGCAGCTTGGACCGCTACGAGCAGTACTTC. It is translated as CASSLDRYEQYF. The V call is TRBV5-5, the J call TRBJ2-7; D not certain. There are 12 residues in the CDR3. The germline V gene has CDR1 SGHKS and CDR2 YYEKEE (reference sequence). V shed 0 bases and J shed 3 bases, with 4 bases lying between them.

The chain links TRBV4-3 to TRBJ2-7, with D perhaps matching TRBD2 (6 bases). The CDR3 has 14 amino acids. Looked up from germline, CDR1 is LGHNA and CDR2 is YSLEER. V was trimmed by 0 bases and J by 8 bases, leaving 14 bases between them. In DNA, the CDR3 is TGCGCCAGCAGCCAAGATCTTTCGGGGGTAAAGCAGTACTTC. This encodes CASSQDLSGVKQYF.

V is TRBV25-1 and J is TRBJ2-1, with D perhaps matching TRBD2 (5 bases). The germline V gene encodes CDR1 MGHDK and CDR2 SYGVNS. V was trimmed by 0 bases and J by 7 bases, leaving 13 bases between them. The length of the CDR3 is 15 residues. For the CDR3, the DNA is TGTGCCAGCAGTGAATACGGAGGTATCGGAAATGAGCAGTTCTTC. This translates into CASSEYGGIGNEQFF. Based on the CDR3 plus reference TRBV25-1 and TRBJ2-1, the full variable domain is EADIYQTPRYLVIGTGKKITLECSQTMGHDKMYWYQQDPGMELHLIHYSYGVNSTEKGDLSSESTVSRIRTEHFPLTLESARPSHTSQYLCASSEYGGIGNEQFFGPGTRLTVL.

The chain couples TRBV5-1 to TRBJ2-3; D unresolved. The V gene lost 0 bases and the J gene lost 5 bases, with 10 bases spanning the gap. CDR3 length: 14 residues. Looked up from germline, CDR1 is SGHRS and CDR2 is YFSETQ. CDR3 sequence: CASSLAGGLDTQYF. DNA of the CDR3: TGCGCCAGCAGCTTGGCTGGCGGATTAGATACGCAGTATTTT.

CDR3 DNA sequence: TGTGCCAGCAGTATGCTAGCGGGGAACACCGGGGAGCTGTTTTTT. Amino acids: CASSMLAGNTGELFF. V gene TRBV27 combines with J gene TRBJ2-2; TRBD2 aligns across 8 bases. V was pared by 5 bases and J by 1 base, with 3 bases of the junction left unmatched. Germline V CDR1 and CDR2: MNHEY, SMNVEV (reference sequence). This CDR3 comprises 15 residues.

CDR3: CAWSVVWGGTGELFF. CDR3 DNA sequence: TGTGCCTGGAGTGTGGTCTGGGGGGGAACCGGGGAGCTGTTTTTT. The chain couples TRBV30 to TRBJ2-2; 7 bases line up with TRBD2. There are 15 residues in the CDR3. Germline loops: CDR1 GTSNPN, CDR2 SVGIG (reference sequence). The V and J ends lost 0 bases and 5 bases, in that order; junction bases with no gene match: 6.

The rearrangement joins TRBV29-1 to TRBJ1-5; D unresolved. In germline, CDR1 is SQVTM, CDR2 ANQGSEA. The length of the CDR3 is 12 residues. Trimming shortened V by 5 bases and J by 6 bases, and 11 bases separated the two germline ends. DNA of the CDR3: TGCAGCGTTAGGGAGGGCAGTCAGCCCCAGCATTTT. Its protein is CSVREGSQPQHF.

This chain joins TRBV7-2 and TRBJ1-4; 7 bases are shared with TRBD1. V gave up 0 bases and J gave up 7 bases; unmatched junction bases: 2. The CDR3 totals 14 residues. In germline, CDR1 is SGHTA, CDR2 FQGNSA. CDR3 bases: TGTGCCAGCAGCTTAGCCAGGGGGGGTGAAAAACTGTTTTTT. This encodes CASSLARGGEKLFF.

V and J are TRBV19 and TRBJ1-4, with D perhaps TRBD1 (6 bases). V shed 4 bases and J shed 13 bases, with 16 bases lying between them. Germline assignment: CDR1 LNHDA and CDR2 SQIVND (reference sequence). The CDR3 covers 13 residues. The CDR3 loop reads CASSTITGTSLFF. CDR3 nucleotides: TGTGCCAGTAGTACAATTACAGGGACTTCACTGTTTTTT.

The chain combines TRBV5-6 with TRBJ1-1; the match to TRBD1 covers 10 bases. The CDR3 totals 14 residues. CDR1 and CDR2 from the germline V gene are SGHDT and YYEEEE. V shed 4 bases, J shed 7 bases, and the junction held 7 bases outside the gene matches. The CDR3 reads CASSRDRGWGEAFF. The DNA of the CDR3 is TGTGCCAGCAGCCGGGACAGGGGTTGGGGTGAAGCTTTCTTT.

J is TRBJ2-1 and V is TRBV5-4, with 9 bases fitting TRBD2. CDR1 and CDR2 from the germline V gene are SGHNT and YYREEE (reference sequence). V lost 0 bases to trimming and J lost 0 bases; unmatched junction nucleotides: 1. CDR3 size: 16 residues. The CDR3 is CASSLGLAASYNEQFF. CDR3 bases: TGTGCCAGCAGCTTGGGACTAGCGGCCTCCTACAATGAGCAGTTCTTC.

The chain employs TRBV5-1 and TRBJ2-5, with D perhaps given as TRBD1 or TRBD2 (6 bases each). The V gene's germline CDR1 is SGHRS and CDR2 YFSETQ. V lost 5 bases and J lost 1, with 18 bases in between. The CDR3 has 16 amino acids. For the CDR3, the DNA is TGCGCCAGCAGAACGGGGGACACTTTCTCCCAAGAGACCCAGTACTTC. It is translated as CASRTGDTFSQETQYF.

This clone was detected only once. The gene calls are TRBV5-8 and TRBJ1-5; the D is unclear. V gave up 0 bases and J gave up 7 bases, with 11 bases separating them. Germline V CDR1 and CDR2: SGHTS, YDEGEE. The CDR3 length is 14 residues. The CDR3 here is CASSLVEGKQPQHF. The CDR3 nucleotides are TGTGCCAGCAGCTTGGTAGAGGGTAAACAGCCCCAGCATTTT.

The chain joins TRBV21-1 to TRBJ1-2. TRBV21-1 is reported as a pseudogene. This CDR3 spans 14 amino acids. CDR3 sequence: CASSGKEGCYGYTF. CDR3 nucleotide sequence: TGTGCCAGCAGCGGAAAGGAAGGGTGCTATGGCTACACCTTC.

The genes are TRBV6-1 and TRBJ1-1; maybe TRBD1 (6 bases). Germline CDR1 reads MNHNS; CDR2 reads SASEGT. Trimming took 3 bases from V and 5 from J, leaving 16 bases between them. The length of the CDR3 is 15 residues. CDR3 region: CASSEQPGRGTEAFF. CDR3 coding DNA: TGTGCCAGCAGTGAGCAACCAGGGAGGGGGACTGAAGCTTTCTTT.

This rearrangement joins TRBV5-6 to TRBJ2-1; 8 bases fit TRBD2. Germline CDR1 and CDR2: SGHDT and YYEEEE. V gave up 0 bases and J gave up 6 bases; unmatched junction bases: 5. The CDR3 totals 15 residues. CDR3 sequence: CASSLAVAGTNEQFF. The CDR3 DNA follows: TGTGCCAGCAGCTTGGCTGTAGCGGGAACCAATGAGCAGTTCTTC.

The genes are TRBV28 and TRBJ1-5; D gene ambiguous. The V and J ends lost 10 bases and 0 bases respectively, with 13 bases between them. Germline V gene sequence: CDR1 MDHEN, CDR2 SYDVKM. CDR3 length equals 14 residues. CDR3 residues: CATRKPGSNQPQHF. CDR3 bases: TGTGCCACCCGCAAACCAGGTAGCAATCAGCCCCAGCATTTT.